Detailed here is one T cell receptor beta chain. Here immunoSEQ multiplex PCR was the method, and the copy in TCRdb shows in-frame clones only, minus some. The repertoire holds roughly 180,000 clones, with 81% as singletons. This sample stems from a study of blood T cell repertoires in COVID-19. The overall study: Sites in the United States, Italy and Spain provided acute and convalescent COVID-19 samples. T cells, B-cell-depleted T cells, or PBMCs provided the cDNA or gDNA that served as material.

The ends lost 6 bases at V and 9 bases at J; junction bases unmatched: 14. The CDR3 has 15 residues. Germline lookup yields CDR1 MRHNA and CDR2 SNTAGT. Residents of 24 US areas, aged about 18 to 95 years, made up the participants. Participants' reported clinical history set cohort assignment. The receptor's source is a woman in her thirties or forties with acute COVID-19. The chain employs TRBV6-4 and TRBJ2-1, with 7 bases matching TRBD2. Sequenced input: PBMCs or T cells enriched from blood (not recorded which). The CDR3 here is CASRISPTSAGEQFF. In DNA, the CDR3 is TGTGCCAGCAGAATCAGTCCCACTAGCGCTGGTGAGCAGTTCTTC.